This is a list of T cell receptor beta chains from one sample in a study of control samples from healthy donors and cancer patients. Using immunoSEQ multiplex PCR, the repertoire was profiled, and TCRdb retains in-frame clones only, with some absent. Of tens of thousands of clones in the sample, 93% are singletons; the top ten hold about 25%. The sample was PBMCs. The receptors shown here come from a woman aged 45-65 years with head and neck cancer. CDR3s include the opening cysteine and the closing phenylalanine or tryptophan. Each record gives: D gene, J gene, clone size, V gene, CDR3 protein, CDR3 DNA. A D gene is named only where the DNA matches it firmly. Size is stated for part of the rows, as once, few or many counts, or as a class when the clone is expanded.

d_call: .
j_call: TRBJ1-5
clone_size: .
v_call: TRBV12-1
cdr3_aa: CALDPGQGNQPQHF
cdr3_nt: TGTGCCCTGGACCCGGGACAGGGGAACCAGCCCCAGCATTTT

d_call: TRBD1
j_call: TRBJ1-4
clone_size: .
v_call: TRBV19
cdr3_aa: CASGTGQSNEKLFF
cdr3_nt: TGTGCCAGTGGAACGGGACAGAGTAATGAAAAACTGTTTTTT

d_call: .
j_call: TRBJ1-2
clone_size: .
v_call: TRBV6-1
cdr3_aa: CASSDDSYGYTF
cdr3_nt: TGTGCCAGCAGTGACGACAGCTATGGCTACACCTTC

d_call: .
j_call: TRBJ1-1
clone_size: once
v_call: TRBV6-1
cdr3_aa: CASSEGGYRSRGEAFF
cdr3_nt: TGTGCCAGCAGTGAAGGAGGCTACCGCTCCCGGGGTGAAGCTTTCTTT

d_call: .
j_call: TRBJ1-6
clone_size: .
v_call: TRBV3-1/TRBV3-2
cdr3_aa: CASSPWTDHNSPLHF
cdr3_nt: TGTGCCAGCAGCCCATGGACAGATCATAATTCACCCCTCCACTTT

d_call: .
j_call: TRBJ2-7
clone_size: once
v_call: TRBV11-2
cdr3_aa: CASSLTGYEQYF
cdr3_nt: TGTGCCAGCAGCTTAACCGGCTACGAGCAGTACTTC

d_call: .
j_call: TRBJ2-1
clone_size: .
v_call: TRBV6-2/TRBV6-3
cdr3_aa: CASSAPGAQHNEQFF
cdr3_nt: TGTGCCAGCAGCGCACCGGGAGCCCAACACAATGAGCAGTTCTTC

d_call: .
j_call: TRBJ1-4
clone_size: .
v_call: TRBV18
cdr3_aa: CASSPGTPYNEKLFF
cdr3_nt: TGTGCCAGCTCACCCGGGACACCTTATAATGAAAAACTGTTTTTT

d_call: .
j_call: TRBJ2-3
clone_size: .
v_call: TRBV7-2
cdr3_aa: CASSQTTDTQYF
cdr3_nt: TGTGCCAGCAGCCAAACGACAGATACGCAGTATTTT

d_call: TRBD2
j_call: TRBJ2-5
clone_size: once
v_call: TRBV29-1
cdr3_aa: CSVRSGSLQETQYF
cdr3_nt: TGCAGCGTTCGGAGCGGGAGCCTTCAAGAGACCCAGTACTTC

d_call: .
j_call: TRBJ2-2
clone_size: .
v_call: TRBV7-2
cdr3_aa: CASSQTDPRDTGELFF
cdr3_nt: TGTGCCAGCAGCCAGACCGACCCTAGGGACACCGGGGAGCTGTTTTTT

d_call: .
j_call: TRBJ1-5
clone_size: .
v_call: TRBV5-6
cdr3_aa: CASSLGGHDQPQHF
cdr3_nt: TGTGCCAGCAGCTTGGGGGGGCACGATCAGCCCCAGCATTTT

d_call: .
j_call: TRBJ2-1
clone_size: .
v_call: TRBV7-3
cdr3_aa: CASSRGADEQFF
cdr3_nt: TGTGCCAGCAGCCGGGGGGCCGATGAGCAGTTCTTC

d_call: .
j_call: TRBJ1-1
clone_size: once
v_call: TRBV11-2
cdr3_aa: CASSVSPGPGRSEAFF
cdr3_nt: TGTGCCAGCAGCGTCTCACCCGGGCCCGGGAGGTCTGAAGCTTTCTTT

d_call: TRBD2
j_call: TRBJ2-3
clone_size: .
v_call: TRBV2
cdr3_aa: CASRGTSGSRSDTQYF
cdr3_nt: TGTGCCAGCAGGGGGACTAGCGGGAGTCGGTCAGATACGCAGTATTTT

d_call: .
j_call: TRBJ1-2
clone_size: .
v_call: TRBV7-6
cdr3_aa: CASSLAGTPNYGYTF
cdr3_nt: TGTGCCAGCAGCTTAGCGGGGACACCAAACTATGGCTACACCTTC

d_call: .
j_call: TRBJ1-5
clone_size: .
v_call: TRBV6-5
cdr3_aa: CASSYAAYSNQPQHF
cdr3_nt: TGTGCCAGCAGTTACGCGGCTTATAGCAATCAGCCCCAGCATTTT

d_call: .
j_call: TRBJ2-7
clone_size: once
v_call: TRBV27
cdr3_aa: CASSPPYEQYF
cdr3_nt: TGTGCCAGCAGTCCCCCCTACGAGCAGTACTTC

d_call: .
j_call: TRBJ1-2
clone_size: .
v_call: TRBV27
cdr3_aa: CASSLSGGVGDGYTF
cdr3_nt: TGTGCCAGCAGTTTATCGGGGGGGGTAGGGGATGGCTACACCTTC

d_call: .
j_call: TRBJ2-1
clone_size: once
v_call: TRBV18
cdr3_aa: CASSPPGHNEQFF
cdr3_nt: TGTGCCAGCTCACCACCGGGGCACAATGAGCAGTTCTTC

d_call: TRBD1
j_call: TRBJ1-2
clone_size: .
v_call: TRBV2
cdr3_aa: CASSELGQGARGYTF
cdr3_nt: TGTGCCAGCAGTGAACTGGGACAGGGGGCGCGAGGCTACACCTTC

d_call: TRBD1
j_call: TRBJ1-2
clone_size: .
v_call: TRBV11-2
cdr3_aa: CASSLNSGTEYNYGYTF
cdr3_nt: TGTGCCAGCAGTCTCAACTCCGGGACAGAGTATAACTATGGCTACACCTTC

d_call: TRBD2
j_call: TRBJ2-3
clone_size: .
v_call: TRBV2
cdr3_aa: CASSGERGVTDTQYF
cdr3_nt: TGTGCCAGCAGTGGGGAGCGGGGGGTCACAGATACGCAGTATTTT

d_call: .
j_call: TRBJ2-7
clone_size: .
v_call: TRBV24-1
cdr3_aa: CATSDLFYWGTVGEQYF
cdr3_nt: TGTGCCACCAGTGATTTGTTCTATTGGGGGACGGTGGGCGAGCAGTACTTC

d_call: TRBD1
j_call: TRBJ1-4
clone_size: .
v_call: TRBV5-1
cdr3_aa: CASSRTGYATNEKLFF
cdr3_nt: TGCGCCAGCAGCCGGACAGGCTACGCAACTAATGAAAAACTGTTTTTT

d_call: .
j_call: TRBJ2-7
clone_size: .
v_call: TRBV5-4
cdr3_aa: CASSPGGPGFDEQYF
cdr3_nt: TGTGCCAGCTCCCCTGGCGGGCCTGGCTTTGACGAGCAGTACTTC

d_call: .
j_call: TRBJ2-2
clone_size: .
v_call: TRBV2
cdr3_aa: CASRMGGGSHTGELFF
cdr3_nt: TGTGCCTCCCGAATGGGCGGGGGCTCGCACACCGGGGAGCTGTTTTTT

d_call: TRBD1
j_call: TRBJ2-5
clone_size: once
v_call: TRBV5-6
cdr3_aa: CASSLKGTGKETQYF
cdr3_nt: TGTGCCAGCAGCTTGAAAGGGACAGGGAAAGAGACCCAGTACTTC

d_call: .
j_call: TRBJ2-2
clone_size: .
v_call: TRBV10-3
cdr3_aa: CAISDEGPGTGELFF
cdr3_nt: TGTGCCATCAGTGACGAGGGCCCGGGCACCGGGGAGCTGTTTTTT

d_call: .
j_call: TRBJ1-5
clone_size: .
v_call: TRBV30
cdr3_aa: CAWTADSNQPQHF
cdr3_nt: TGTGCCTGGACCGCGGACAGCAATCAGCCCCAGCATTTT

d_call: .
j_call: TRBJ2-7
clone_size: .
v_call: TRBV20-1
cdr3_aa: CSASLEAGRSYEQYF
cdr3_nt: TGCAGTGCTAGTCTGGAGGCGGGGCGATCCTACGAGCAGTACTTC